These T cell receptor beta chains were read from a single sample in a study of blood T cell repertoires in COVID-19. Measured with immunoSEQ multiplex PCR; TCRdb has only the in-frame clones, and not every one. The data show approximately 90,000 clones, with 65% to 85% seen just once and approximately 6.3% held by the top ten. Sequencing was carried out using peripheral blood. Source of these receptors: a man in his sixties or seventies with COVID-19, enrolled during active disease. Each CDR3 is given with its conserved first and last residue. A D gene is named only where the DNA matches it firmly. Size is stated for part of the rows, as once, few or many counts, or as a class when the clone is expanded.

v_gene	abundance	d_gene	j_gene	CDR3nt	CDR3aa
TRBV9	few	NA	TRBJ1-1	TGTGCCAGCAGCGAGGGCGGGGGGATTGCCTCTGAAGCTTTCTTT	CASSEGGGIASEAFF
TRBV19	few	NA	TRBJ2-7	TGTGCCAGTAGGAGTCCCCAGGGCGGCGAGCAGTACTTC	CASRSPQGGEQYF
TRBV7-2	NA	NA	TRBJ1-5	TGTGCCAGCAGCCCCCGAGATCAGCCCCAGCATTTT	CASSPRDQPQHF
TRBV3-1/TRBV3-2	NA	NA	TRBJ2-7	TGTGCCAGCAGCTCCCGCATGGACAGTTCCGAGCAGTACTTC	CASSSRMDSSEQYF
TRBV6-2/TRBV6-3	NA	TRBD2	TRBJ2-3	TGTGCCAGCAGTTACGGGCTAGCGGTTTACACAGATACGCAGTATTTT	CASSYGLAVYTDTQYF
TRBV5-1	once	TRBD2	TRBJ2-5	TGCGCCAGCAGGGTGGGGGGGACCCGTCCCGAGACCCAGTACTTC	CASRVGGTRPETQYF
TRBV12-3/TRBV12-4	once	NA	TRBJ2-5	TGTGCCAGCAAGGGGCCGTACCAAGAGACCCAGTACTTC	CASKGPYQETQYF
TRBV27	NA	TRBD1	TRBJ2-7	TGTGCCAGCAGCGCAGCCCGACAGGGGGGATTCTCCTACGAGCAGTACTTC	CASSAARQGGFSYEQYF
TRBV20-1	NA	TRBD1	TRBJ1-2	TGCAGTGCTAGTATACAGGGGACGCAAGGCTACACCTTC	CSASIQGTQGYTF
TRBV4-2	NA	TRBD1	TRBJ1-6	TGTGCCAGCAGCCAAGGGTCACCTCGGGGACAGAATTCACCCCTCCACTTT	CASSQGSPRGQNSPLHF
TRBV2	NA	NA	TRBJ2-7	TGTGCCAGCAGGCGGAGCCCATACCGGGACGAGCAGTACTTC	CASRRSPYRDEQYF
TRBV18	NA	NA	TRBJ2-2	TGTGCCAGCTCACCGGGAGACTCTGGCCGGGATGGGGAGCTGTTTTTT	CASSPGDSGRDGELFF
TRBV6-5	NA	NA	TRBJ2-1	TGTGCCAGCAGTTTCTTCGACAAATACAATGAGCAGTTCTTC	CASSFFDKYNEQFF
TRBV7-2	NA	TRBD1	TRBJ1-2	TGTGCCAGCAGCTTAGTGCAGGGGGCAAACTATGGCTACACCTTC	CASSLVQGANYGYTF
TRBV27	NA	TRBD1	TRBJ1-5	TGTGCCAGCAGCCCCTGGACAGGGGAGGGCAATCAGCCCCAGCATTTT	CASSPWTGEGNQPQHF
TRBV6-5	NA	NA	TRBJ1-2	TGTGCCAGCAGTTACTCGGGGACTAATCCCGCTTTAGGCTACACCTTC	CASSYSGTNPALGYTF
TRBV4-3	once	NA	TRBJ1-5	TGCGCCAGCAGCCAAGATGTTTTTTCGACAGGAGCTCAGCCCCAGCATTTT	CASSQDVFSTGAQPQHF
TRBV6-1	NA	TRBD2	TRBJ2-7	TGTGCCAGCAGTGGGGCGGGGGGCCGCAACTACGAGCAGTACTTC	CASSGAGGRNYEQYF
TRBV14	NA	NA	TRBJ2-5	TGTGCCAGCAGTAAACAGGGTTTTGAGACCCAGTACTTC	CASSKQGFETQYF
TRBV2	NA	TRBD1	TRBJ1-2	TGTGCCAGCAGTGAATTCCAGACAGGGGCTTATGGCTACACCTTC	CASSEFQTGAYGYTF
TRBV10-1	NA	TRBD2	TRBJ2-3	TGCGCCAGCAGTGGAACCGGGACTAGCGCCGATACGCAGTATTTT	CASSGTGTSADTQYF
TRBV6-5	NA	NA	TRBJ2-7	TGTGCCAGCAGCCAAATGCGGGCAACCCCCTACGAGCAGTACTTC	CASSQMRATPYEQYF
TRBV4-1	NA	NA	TRBJ1-1	TGCGCCAGCAGCCAAATCGGGGGGACTGAAGCTTTCTTT	CASSQIGGTEAFF
TRBV5-4	NA	TRBD2	TRBJ2-5	TGTGCCACTAGCTTGGGAGGGCCCGGTGGCGAGACCCAGTACTTC	CATSLGGPGGETQYF
TRBV5-1	NA	NA	TRBJ2-2	TGCGCCAGCAGCTTGGTTCGGGGGGCGACCGGGGAGCTGTTTTTT	CASSLVRGATGELFF
TRBV11-3	NA	NA	TRBJ2-3	TGTGCCAGCAGCCTTCGGACAGTGGCAGATACGCAGTATTTT	CASSLRTVADTQYF
TRBV27	NA	NA	TRBJ2-7	TGTGCCAGCAAACGACAGGCCGCTTCCTACGAGCAGTACTTC	CASKRQAASYEQYF
TRBV3-1/TRBV3-2	NA	NA	TRBJ2-1	TGTGCCAGCAGCGCCCAAGCGGACGCGCCTGCGCAGTTCTTC	CASSAQADAPAQFF
TRBV18	NA	NA	TRBJ1-3	TGTGCCAGCTCACCGAGTATGGTGAGCTCTGGAAACACCATATATTTT	CASSPSMVSSGNTIYF
TRBV7-2	NA	TRBD2	TRBJ2-2	TGTGCCAGCAGCCCGTCTAGCGGCCACACCGGGGAGCTGTTTTTT	CASSPSSGHTGELFF
TRBV2	NA	TRBD2	TRBJ2-3	TGTGCCAGCAGTGGGGGAGCGGGAGGGAACACAGATACGCAGTATTTT	CASSGGAGGNTDTQYF
TRBV6-5	once	TRBD1	TRBJ2-1	TGTGCCAGCAGAGAGGACAGGGTCGACTACAATGAGCAGTTCTTC	CASREDRVDYNEQFF
TRBV28	NA	TRBD1	TRBJ2-6	TGTGCCAGCAGTCCAGGGGGCACTGGGGCCAACGTCCTGACTTTC	CASSPGGTGANVLTF
TRBV11-3	NA	NA	TRBJ1-1	TGTGCCAGCAGCTTCGGGGGAACCCTAATGAACACTGAAGCTTTCTTT	CASSFGGTLMNTEAFF
TRBV19	NA	NA	TRBJ2-4	TGTGCCAGTAGGTTTGGGGCAGAAAAAAACATTCAGTACTTC	CASRFGAEKNIQYF
TRBV5-6	NA	TRBD2	TRBJ2-3	TGTGCCAGCAGCCGCTGGACTAGCGGGGGGACAGATACGCAGTATTTT	CASSRWTSGGTDTQYF